This TCR beta chain was captured in a study of CD8 T cells in Susac syndrome (dated by TCRdb to 2018 to 2020). Context from the whole study: Whether CD8+ T cell activation and differentiation in Susac syndrome was antigen driven was tested using repertoire sequencing.

Peripheral blood CD8+ and CD4+ T cells from healthy donors, Susac syndrome patients and multiple sclerosis patients were profiled using high-throughput TCR beta sequencing. Healthy donors were included as age- and sex-matched controls. Bulk CD8+ and CD4+ T cells were purified by magnetic negative isolation, while CD8+ TEMRA cells were enriched using FACS. Blood was drawn into EDTA tubes, processed within 24 hours, and PBMCs were isolated by density gradient centrifugation. PBMCs intended for TCR sequencing were frozen in liquid nitrogen and were later thawed in a 37 degrees C water bath. A purity of at least 90% was achieved for sorted or isolated CD4+, CD8+ and CD8+ TEMRA cells. General findings and caveats noted by the study authors: The number of individuals in the TCR sequencing and HLA analysis was acknowledged as relatively small.

In the case of this clonotype: Its binding antigen is unknown. No base quality information exists; no much larger clone differs at one position.

RNA was extracted using the RNeasy kit, and roughly 0.5 to 1 ug of the RNA was reverse transcribed with random hexamers. TCR beta CDR3 regions were amplified with the immunoSEQ multiplex PCR assay covering 54 Vbeta and 13 Jbeta segments. PCR amplification bias was corrected by using a synthetic template baseline for primer optimization and computational correction. The source study handled its data this way. Reads were annotated to V, D and J genes according to IMGT and were analyzed with immunoSEQ Analyzer, with only productive sequences retained. Clonality was computed as one minus Shannon entropy normalized by log2 of the number of productive unique sequences. For each patient and control, public and private clones were evaluated among the 100 most prevalent clones. Clones were defined as Susac-specific when absent from the healthy and MS cohorts, from 1052 published viral clones and from other ImmuneACCESS disease sequences. The public reads were run again by TCRdb, first through fastp at Q25 and then through MiXCR, and only productive beta chains were kept. All rows with the same CDR3 protein become a single entry with the most common DNA and genes. The V and J calls here are based on TCRdb, not the publication. This sample gives around 99,000 distinct CDR3 sequences in total; around 97% of them show up just once. The ten biggest clones cover 0.096% of the sample.

This receptor was identified in a human donor in good health. Material for sequencing was CD4+ T cells from PBMCs.

The nucleotides are TGTGCCAGCAGCCTATCCTGGACAGGATTGGTCAATGAGCAGTTCTTC. This yields the protein CASSLSWTGLVNEQFF. This sequence uses TRBV9 and TRBJ2-1; a stretch of 7 junction bases matches TRBD1. V loses 4 bases at its end and J loses 6 bases; junction bases beyond the gene matches: 13. The germline V gene sets CDR1 to SGDLS and CDR2 to YYNGEE. Taken from cysteine to phenylalanine, the CDR3 has 16 residues. CDR3 DNA is the only sequence kept; it has 48 bases, read in frame from the first base. Here the CDR3 is joined to the reference TRBV9 and TRBJ2-1 genes, and the full variable domain is: DSGVTQTPKHLITATGQRVTLRCSPRSGDLSVYWYQQSLDQGLQFLIQYYNGEERAKGNILERFSAQQFPDLHSELNLSSLELGDSALYFCASSLSWTGLVNEQFFGPGTRLTVL.